The rows below give T cell receptor beta chains drawn from one sample of a study of cytomegalovirus exposure and HLA in healthy donors. Clones were read by immunoSEQ multiplex PCR, and TCRdb kept only the in-frame ones, dropping some. The repertoire holds under 150,000 clones, with 65% to 85% as singletons. The sequenced material came from PBMCs. These receptors were obtained from a woman between 25 and 40 years old in good health and CMV-seropositive. The CDR3 runs from the conserved cysteine through the conserved F or W. D genes are given only for firm matches. Not all rows give a size; the values are once, few, many and, for expanded clones, a class.

CDR3nt: TGTGCCAGCAGTAGTCAGGGGGCGGCTTGGGAGACCCAGTACTTC
CDR3aa: CASSSQGAAWETQYF
v_gene: TRBV25-1
d_gene: TRBD1
abundance: -
j_gene: TRBJ2-5

CDR3nt: TGTGCCAGCAGTGCAGGGGGTGGGGCCAACGTCCTGACTTTC
CDR3aa: CASSAGGGANVLTF
v_gene: TRBV6-4
d_gene: TRBD1
abundance: -
j_gene: TRBJ2-6

CDR3nt: TGCGCCAGCAGCCAAGTTCTAGCGGGGGGGGAGACCCAGTACTTC
CDR3aa: CASSQVLAGGETQYF
v_gene: TRBV4-1
d_gene: TRBD2
abundance: -
j_gene: TRBJ2-5

CDR3nt: TGTGCCAGCAGCCCCAAAAGTAATACAGGGGGCACCGACTATGGCTACACCTTC
CDR3aa: CASSPKSNTGGTDYGYTF
v_gene: TRBV7-9
d_gene: TRBD1
abundance: -
j_gene: TRBJ1-2

CDR3nt: TGTGCCAGCTCACCGTCTGACAGGCGGGGCTACACCTTC
CDR3aa: CASSPSDRRGYTF
v_gene: TRBV18
d_gene: -
abundance: once
j_gene: TRBJ1-2

CDR3nt: TGTGCCAGCTCTAGAATAAATTCACCCCTCCACTTT
CDR3aa: CASSRINSPLHF
v_gene: TRBV18
d_gene: -
abundance: once
j_gene: TRBJ1-6

CDR3nt: TGTGCCAGCAGCTTAAGACAGTCCAATTCACCCCTCCACTTT
CDR3aa: CASSLRQSNSPLHF
v_gene: TRBV7-3
d_gene: -
abundance: -
j_gene: TRBJ1-6

CDR3nt: TGTGCCAGCAGCGCCTTACTAGCGGGTAGCTCCTACAATGAGCAGTTCTTC
CDR3aa: CASSALLAGSSYNEQFF
v_gene: TRBV9
d_gene: TRBD2
abundance: -
j_gene: TRBJ2-1

CDR3nt: TGCGCCAGCAGCCGAGAAGCGGGAGTCGTGGAGACCCAGTACTTC
CDR3aa: CASSREAGVVETQYF
v_gene: TRBV4-1
d_gene: TRBD2
abundance: -
j_gene: TRBJ2-5

CDR3nt: TGTGCTAGCAGCTTAGCTGCTAGCGCCGAGCAGTACTTC
CDR3aa: CASSLAASAEQYF
v_gene: TRBV7-7
d_gene: -
abundance: -
j_gene: TRBJ2-7

CDR3nt: TGTGCCAGCAGTACCTCAGGGGACCAGCCCCAGCATTTT
CDR3aa: CASSTSGDQPQHF
v_gene: TRBV6-1
d_gene: -
abundance: -
j_gene: TRBJ1-5

CDR3nt: TGCAGCGTTGAAGAAGAGTATGAGCAGTTCTTC
CDR3aa: CSVEEEYEQFF
v_gene: TRBV29-1
d_gene: -
abundance: few
j_gene: TRBJ2-1

CDR3nt: TGTGCCAGCAGCTTATACTACAGGGGACAGGGGCAGTACTTC
CDR3aa: CASSLYYRGQGQYF
v_gene: TRBV11-2
d_gene: TRBD1
abundance: -
j_gene: TRBJ2-7

CDR3nt: TGTGCCAGCAGCTTAGGTGGCAGTAACACTGAAGCTTTCTTT
CDR3aa: CASSLGGSNTEAFF
v_gene: TRBV7-9
d_gene: -
abundance: -
j_gene: TRBJ1-1

CDR3nt: TGTGCCAGCAGTCCCGGGACAATGAACACTGAAGCTTTCTTT
CDR3aa: CASSPGTMNTEAFF
v_gene: TRBV9
d_gene: -
abundance: -
j_gene: TRBJ1-1

CDR3nt: TGTGCCAGCAGCCAAAGACTAGCGGCGACAGATACGCAGTATTTT
CDR3aa: CASSQRLAATDTQYF
v_gene: TRBV5-6
d_gene: TRBD2
abundance: -
j_gene: TRBJ2-3

CDR3nt: TGTGCCAGCAGCACGGGACAGGGGGCGACTAATGAAAAACTGTTTTTT
CDR3aa: CASSTGQGATNEKLFF
v_gene: TRBV5-8
d_gene: TRBD1
abundance: -
j_gene: TRBJ1-4

CDR3nt: TGTGCCAGCAGCTTGGGTCTAGCGGGCTCCTACGAGCAGTACTTC
CDR3aa: CASSLGLAGSYEQYF
v_gene: TRBV5-6
d_gene: TRBD2
abundance: -
j_gene: TRBJ2-7

CDR3nt: TGTGCCAGCGGGACAGGGCCTCAAGAGACCCAGTACTTC
CDR3aa: CASGTGPQETQYF
v_gene: TRBV6-5
d_gene: TRBD1
abundance: -
j_gene: TRBJ2-5

CDR3nt: TGCAGCGTTGGACAGGGGAGCACTGAAGCTTTCTTT
CDR3aa: CSVGQGSTEAFF
v_gene: TRBV29-1
d_gene: TRBD1
abundance: few
j_gene: TRBJ1-1

CDR3nt: TGTGCCAGCTTAGGGACTAGCGGGAGGAGCTCCTACGAGCAGTACTTC
CDR3aa: CASLGTSGRSSYEQYF
v_gene: TRBV18
d_gene: TRBD2
abundance: -
j_gene: TRBJ2-7

CDR3nt: TGTGCCAGCAGCAGGACAGGGGGCGGTGAAGCTTTCTTT
CDR3aa: CASSRTGGGEAFF
v_gene: TRBV21-1
d_gene: -
abundance: -
j_gene: TRBJ1-1

CDR3nt: TGCGCCAGCAGCCAAGTCTCTCGGTCAACTAATGAAAAACTGTTTTTT
CDR3aa: CASSQVSRSTNEKLFF
v_gene: TRBV4-1
d_gene: -
abundance: few
j_gene: TRBJ1-4

CDR3nt: TGTGCCGCAGGGAGAAGGACAGGGGCCACTGAAGCTTTCTTT
CDR3aa: CAAGRRTGATEAFF
v_gene: TRBV6-5
d_gene: TRBD1
abundance: -
j_gene: TRBJ1-1

CDR3nt: TGTGCCAGCAGCCCCATCCCGGGACAGAGTTACGAGCAGTACTTC
CDR3aa: CASSPIPGQSYEQYF
v_gene: TRBV5-5
d_gene: TRBD1
abundance: few
j_gene: TRBJ2-7

CDR3nt: TGCGCCAGCAGGGGAGTCCCTGACTATGGCTACACCTTC
CDR3aa: CASRGVPDYGYTF
v_gene: TRBV4-1
d_gene: -
abundance: once
j_gene: TRBJ1-2